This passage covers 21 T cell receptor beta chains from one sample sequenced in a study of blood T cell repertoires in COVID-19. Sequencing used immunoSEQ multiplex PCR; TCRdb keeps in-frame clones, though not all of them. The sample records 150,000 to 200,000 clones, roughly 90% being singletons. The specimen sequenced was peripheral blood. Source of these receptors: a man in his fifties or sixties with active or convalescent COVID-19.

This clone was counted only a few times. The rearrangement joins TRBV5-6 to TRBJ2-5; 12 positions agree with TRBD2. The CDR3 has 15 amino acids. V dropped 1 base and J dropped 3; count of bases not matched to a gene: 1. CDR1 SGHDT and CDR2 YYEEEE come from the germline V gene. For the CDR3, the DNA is TGTGCCAGCAGCTTGCGACTAGCGGGAGAAGAGACCCAGTACTTC. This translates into CASSLRLAGEETQYF.

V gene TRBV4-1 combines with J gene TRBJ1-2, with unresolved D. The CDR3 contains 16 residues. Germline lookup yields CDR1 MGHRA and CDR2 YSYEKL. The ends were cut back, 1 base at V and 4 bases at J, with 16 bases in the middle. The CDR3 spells CASSQVAGSKRYGYTF. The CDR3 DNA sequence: TGCGCCAGCAGCCAAGTTGCGGGGTCCAAACGCTATGGCTACACCTTC.

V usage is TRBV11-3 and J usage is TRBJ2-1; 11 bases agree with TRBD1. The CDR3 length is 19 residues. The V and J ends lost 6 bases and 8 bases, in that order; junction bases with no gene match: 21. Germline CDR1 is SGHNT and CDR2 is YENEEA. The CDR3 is CASSLRGVVWDRGSDEQFF. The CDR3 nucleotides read TGTGCCAGCAGTCTTAGAGGGGTGGTTTGGGACAGGGGGTCGGATGAGCAGTTCTTC.

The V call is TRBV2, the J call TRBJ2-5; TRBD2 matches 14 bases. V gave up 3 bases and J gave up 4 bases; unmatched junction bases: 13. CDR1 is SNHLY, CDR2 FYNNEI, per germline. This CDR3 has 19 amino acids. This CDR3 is CASSDMGTSGSVRTETQYF. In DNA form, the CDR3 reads TGTGCCAGCAGTGATATGGGGACTAGCGGGAGTGTGCGGACAGAGACCCAGTACTTC.

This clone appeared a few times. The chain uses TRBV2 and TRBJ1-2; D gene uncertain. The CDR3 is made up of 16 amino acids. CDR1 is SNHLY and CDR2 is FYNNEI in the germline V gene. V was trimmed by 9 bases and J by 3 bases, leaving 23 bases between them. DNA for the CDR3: TGTGCCAGTAGGACGCGGAGGGCGGTCGCTCACTATGGCTACACCTTC. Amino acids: CASRTRRAVAHYGYTF.

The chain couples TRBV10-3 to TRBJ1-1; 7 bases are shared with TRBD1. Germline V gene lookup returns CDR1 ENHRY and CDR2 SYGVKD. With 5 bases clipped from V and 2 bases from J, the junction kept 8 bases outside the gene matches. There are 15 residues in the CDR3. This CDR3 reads CAISFEGAGNTEAFF. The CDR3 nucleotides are TGTGCCATCAGTTTCGAGGGGGCCGGAAACACTGAAGCTTTCTTT.

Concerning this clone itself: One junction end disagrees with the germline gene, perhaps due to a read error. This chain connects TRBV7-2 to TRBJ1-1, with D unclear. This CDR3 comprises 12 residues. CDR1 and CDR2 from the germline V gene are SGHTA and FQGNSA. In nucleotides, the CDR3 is TGTGCCGGCAGCTTAGACTTCACTGAAGCTTTCTTT. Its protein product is CAGSLDFTEAFF.

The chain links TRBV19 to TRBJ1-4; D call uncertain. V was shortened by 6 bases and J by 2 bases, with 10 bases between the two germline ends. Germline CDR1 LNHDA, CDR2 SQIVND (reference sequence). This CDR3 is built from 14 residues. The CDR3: CASRGGGTNEKLFF. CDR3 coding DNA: TGTGCCAGTAGGGGTGGAGGGACTAATGAAAAACTGTTTTTT.

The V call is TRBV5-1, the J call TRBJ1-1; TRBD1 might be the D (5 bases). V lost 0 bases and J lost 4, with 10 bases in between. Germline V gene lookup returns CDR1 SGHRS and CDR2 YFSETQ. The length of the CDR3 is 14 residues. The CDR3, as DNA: TGCGCCAGCAGCTTGGTTGGGGCGCGCACTGAAGCTTTCTTT. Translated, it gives CASSLVGARTEAFF.

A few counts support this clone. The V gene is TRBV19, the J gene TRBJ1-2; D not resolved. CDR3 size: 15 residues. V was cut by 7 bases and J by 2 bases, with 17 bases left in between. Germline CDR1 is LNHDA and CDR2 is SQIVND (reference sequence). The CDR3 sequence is CASITTSRTNYGYTF. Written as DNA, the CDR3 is TGTGCCAGTATCACTACGTCTAGAACCAACTATGGCTACACCTTC.

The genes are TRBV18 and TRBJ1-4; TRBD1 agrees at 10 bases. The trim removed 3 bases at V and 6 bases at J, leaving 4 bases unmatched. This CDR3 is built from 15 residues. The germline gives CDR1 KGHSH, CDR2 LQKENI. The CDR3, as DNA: TGTGCCAGCTCACCTTCCGGGACAGGGGATGAAAAACTGTTTTTT. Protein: CASSPSGTGDEKLFF.

The DNA of the CDR3 is TGTGCCATCAGTCGGGAGCGGGAGGGCTACGAGCAGTACTTC. Amino acid sequence: CAISREREGYEQYF. V gene TRBV10-3 combines with J gene TRBJ2-7; 10 bases match TRBD2. The CDR3 contains 14 residues. Germline V gene data show CDR1 as ENHRY and CDR2 as SYGVKD. After removal of 5 bases from V and 3 bases from J, the junction contained 4 bases not matched to a gene.

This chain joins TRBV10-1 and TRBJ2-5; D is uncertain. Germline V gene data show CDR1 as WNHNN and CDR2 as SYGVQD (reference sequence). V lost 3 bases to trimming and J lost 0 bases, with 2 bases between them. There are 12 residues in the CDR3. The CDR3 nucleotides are TGCGCCAGCAGTGACAACCAAGAGACCCAGTACTTC. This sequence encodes CASSDNQETQYF.

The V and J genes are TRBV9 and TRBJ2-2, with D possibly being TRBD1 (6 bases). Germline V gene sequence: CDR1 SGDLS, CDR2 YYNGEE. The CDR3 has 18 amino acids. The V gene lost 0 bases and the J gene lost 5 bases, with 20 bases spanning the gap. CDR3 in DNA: TGTGCCAGCAGCGTAGCCCGAAGGACAGACGAGGTTACCGGGGAGCTGTTTTTT. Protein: CASSVARRTDEVTGELFF. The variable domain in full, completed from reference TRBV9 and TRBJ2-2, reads DSGVTQTPKHLITATGQRVTLRCSPRSGDLSVYWYQQSLDQGLQFLIQYYNGEERAKGNILERFSAQQFPDLHSELNLSSLELGDSALYFCASSVARRTDEVTGELFFGEGSRLTVL.

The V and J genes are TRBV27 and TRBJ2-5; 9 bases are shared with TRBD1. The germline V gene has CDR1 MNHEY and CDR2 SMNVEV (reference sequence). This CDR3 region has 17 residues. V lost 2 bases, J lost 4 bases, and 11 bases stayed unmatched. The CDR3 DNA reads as TGTGCCAGCAGTTTAATCCACGGGACAGGGTTACGAGAGACCCAGTACTTC. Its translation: CASSLIHGTGLRETQYF.

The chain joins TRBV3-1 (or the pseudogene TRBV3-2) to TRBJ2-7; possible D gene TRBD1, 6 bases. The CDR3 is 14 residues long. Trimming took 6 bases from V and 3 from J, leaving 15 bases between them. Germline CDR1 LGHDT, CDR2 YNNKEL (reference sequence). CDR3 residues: CASRETGGLYEQYF. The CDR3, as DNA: TGTGCCAGCAGAGAGACAGGCGGTCTCTACGAGCAGTACTTC.

CDR3 region: CASSISYSASGGEAFF. The CDR3 coding sequence is TGTGCCAGTAGTATTTCCTATTCGGCCAGTGGCGGGGAAGCTTTCTTT. The V call is TRBV19, the J call TRBJ1-1; D gene uncertain. This CDR3 comprises 16 residues. Germline V lookup: CDR1 LNHDA, CDR2 SQIVND (reference sequence). The germline V and J ends were trimmed by 3 bases and 8 bases, with 22 bases remaining between them.

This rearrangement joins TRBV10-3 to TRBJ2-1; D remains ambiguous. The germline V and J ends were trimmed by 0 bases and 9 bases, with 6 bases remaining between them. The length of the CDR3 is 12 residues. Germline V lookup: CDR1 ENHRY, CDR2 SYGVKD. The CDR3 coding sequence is TGTGCCATCAGTGAGTCGAGGTCTGAGCAGTTCTTC. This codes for CAISESRSEQFF.

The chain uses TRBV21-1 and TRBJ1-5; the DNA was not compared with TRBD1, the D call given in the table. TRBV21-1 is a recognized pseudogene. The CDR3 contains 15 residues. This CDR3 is CASSNQGISNQPQHF. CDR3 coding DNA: TGTGCCAGCAGCAATCAGGGGATAAGCAATCAGCCCCAGCATTTT.

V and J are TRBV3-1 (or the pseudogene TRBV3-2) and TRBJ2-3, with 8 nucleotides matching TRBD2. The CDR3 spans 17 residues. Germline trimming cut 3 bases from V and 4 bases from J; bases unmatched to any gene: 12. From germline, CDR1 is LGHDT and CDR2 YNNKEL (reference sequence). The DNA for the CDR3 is TGTGCCAGCAGCCAGTCCTATGCGGGAGGCCGCCCAGATACGCAGTATTTT. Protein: CASSQSYAGGRPDTQYF.

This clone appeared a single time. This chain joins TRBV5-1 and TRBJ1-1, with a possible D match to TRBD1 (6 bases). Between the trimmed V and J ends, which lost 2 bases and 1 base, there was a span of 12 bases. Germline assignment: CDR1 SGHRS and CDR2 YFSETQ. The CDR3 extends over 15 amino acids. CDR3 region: CASSFLPGQNTEAFF. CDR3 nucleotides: TGCGCCAGCAGCTTCCTACCGGGACAGAACACTGAAGCTTTCTTT.